A single sample is the source of the 10 T cell receptor beta chains below, sequenced in a study of T-cell reconstitution after alpha-beta-depleted transplantation in children. Preparation of the TCRbeta library used unique molecular identifiers. TCRdb re-derived calls from the PCR reads in MiXCR, one entry per CDR3 protein. The top ten hold approximately 7.6% of the sample, which has a few hundred thousand distinct CDR3 sequences, around a tenth seen once. The source material was PBMCs, sampled before TCRalphabeta/CD19-depleted stem cell transplant. These receptors all stem from a boy younger than two with acute myeloid leukemia, due to receive a stem cell transplant.

In this sample, this clonotype turned up many times. The chain carries TRBV20-1 and TRBJ2-4, with 11 nucleotides matching TRBD2. The CDR3 consists of 15 residues. CDR1 is DFQATT and CDR2 is SNEGSKA in the germline V gene (reference sequence). J was trimmed by 0 bases and V by 3 bases; bases with no gene match: 1. CDR3 sequence reads: CSARGLAVAKNIQYF. DNA for the CDR3: TGCAGTGCTAGGGGACTAGCGGTAGCCAAAAACATTCAGTACTTC.

This sequence joins TRBV5-1 and TRBJ1-6, with D perhaps matching TRBD1 (6 bases). There are 14 residues in the CDR3. CDR1 and CDR2 from the germline V gene are SGHRS and YFSETQ. V was trimmed by 4 bases and J by 9 bases, leaving 14 bases between them. DNA for the CDR3: TGCGCCAGCAGCCTATGGACAGCAGGTTCACCCCTCCACTTT. This translates into CASSLWTAGSPLHF. Variable domain in full (rest from reference TRBV5-1 and TRBJ1-6): KAGVTQTPRYLIKTRGQQVTLSCSPISGHRSVSWYQQTPGQGLQFLFEYFSETQRNKGNFPGRFSGRQFSNSRSEMNVSTLELGDSALYLCASSLWTAGSPLHFGNGTRLTVT.

This clonotype was recorded many times. The chain carries TRBV28 and TRBJ2-2; possible D gene TRBD1, 7 bases. Germline V gives CDR1 MDHEN, CDR2 SYDVKM. CDR3 size: 16 residues. V was clipped by 7 bases and J by 6 bases, with 21 bases between them. CDR3 sequence reads: CASTLRRQGEAGELFF. The CDR3 DNA follows: TGTGCCAGCACCCTACGGCGGCAGGGGGAGGCCGGGGAGCTGTTTTTT.

This clonotype was picked up many times. The chain is built from TRBV7-9 and TRBJ2-7; tentatively, D is TRBD1 (5 bases). With 5 bases removed from V and 6 bases from J, the gap between germline ends came to 14 bases. The CDR3 runs to 13 residues. Germline V lookup: CDR1 SEHNR, CDR2 FQNEAQ (reference sequence). In DNA form, the CDR3 reads TGTGCCAGCAGCCCTGGGCAGGGCAGCGAGCAGTACTTC. Protein sequence: CASSPGQGSEQYF.

This clonotype appeared a few times. V gene TRBV4-1 combines with J gene TRBJ2-3; 7 bases match TRBD1. CDR1 MGHRA and CDR2 YSYEKL come from the germline V gene. Losses at the gene ends were 0 bases for V and 0 bases for J; bases not matched to a gene: 12. There are 19 residues in the CDR3. In DNA, the CDR3 is TGCGCCAGCAGCCAAGACACTAGGACAGGTCCACCCAGCACAGATACGCAGTATTTT. It specifies CASSQDTRTGPPSTDTQYF.

This clonotype was observed a handful of times. The V and J genes are TRBV28 and TRBJ1-4, with D perhaps matching TRBD1 (6 bases). V was clipped by 8 bases and J by 8 bases, with 21 bases between them. The CDR3 spans 15 residues. Germline CDR1 is MDHEN and CDR2 is SYDVKM. This chain's CDR3 is CASQTWYRVREKLFF. CDR3 sequence (DNA): TGTGCCAGCCAAACATGGTACAGGGTACGCGAAAAACTGTTTTTT.

To note about this clonotype: Since a much larger clone is just one base distant, this may be a read error. This sequence joins TRBV29-1 and TRBJ2-3, with 8 bases matching TRBD1. After removal of 6 bases from V and 0 bases from J, the junction contained 8 bases not matched to a gene. Germline CDR1 and CDR2: SQVTM and ANQGSEA. The CDR3 runs to 15 residues. DNA of the CDR3: TGCAGCGTCCGGACAGGGAGATTGAGCACAGATACGCAGTATTTT. Translating it yields CSVRTGRLSTDTQYF.

This clonotype was seen at least ten times. The CDR3 reads CSVRSPGQGYGYTF. DNA of the CDR3: TGCAGCGTTCGGTCACCGGGACAGGGGTATGGCTACACCTTC. The rearrangement uses TRBV29-1 and TRBJ1-2; 10 bases agree with TRBD1. Germline V gene lookup returns CDR1 SQVTM and CDR2 ANQGSEA. V was pared by 5 bases and J by 5 bases, with 8 bases of the junction left unmatched. There are 14 residues in the CDR3.

V gene TRBV19 combines with J gene TRBJ1-5; a possible D gene is TRBD1 (5 bases). CDR1 is LNHDA, CDR2 SQIVND, per germline (reference sequence). Deletions cut 0 bases from V and 2 bases from J, with 8 bases between. There are 15 residues in the CDR3. The CDR3 reads CASSIDRGGNQPQHF. In DNA, the CDR3 is TGTGCCAGTAGTATAGATCGAGGGGGCAATCAGCCCCAGCATTTT.

Ten or more counts support this clonotype. The chain couples TRBV7-3 to TRBJ2-3; D is unclear. V lost 5 bases to trimming and J lost 2 bases, with 5 bases between them. Germline V CDR1 and CDR2: SGHTA, FQGTGA. The CDR3 is 12 residues long. CDR3 DNA: TGTGCCAGCAGCCAAAACACAGATACGCAGTATTTT. Protein product: CASSQNTDTQYF. Looking up the rest from reference TRBV7-3 and TRBJ2-3 gives the full variable domain: GAGVSQTPSNKVTEKGKYVELRCDPISGHTALYWYRQSLGQGPEFLIYFQGTGAADDSGLPNDRFFAVRPEGSVSTLKIQRTERGDSAVYLCASSQNTDTQYFGPGTRLTVL.